Sequencing of this TCR beta chain was carried out in a study of metastatic and nonmetastatic thyroid tumors. Study overall: Repertoire comparison spanned blood and tumor or nodule tissue of malignant and benign thyroid patients.

Treatment of any kind had been given to no patient before thyroid surgery. CDR1 and CDR2 (germline): KGHSH, LQKENI. The CDR3 runs 14 residues. V gave up 1 base and J gave up 6 bases, with 9 bases separating them. TCRdb reprocessed the PCR reads using MiXCR. Of 20,000 to 25,000 clones in the sample, less than 35% were seen once. This rearrangement joins TRBV18 to TRBJ2-2; D is undetermined. Source material: blood. The clonotype was recovered from a female donor with papillary thyroid cancer or a benign thyroid nodule (not recorded which). Some clones in this sample may be carry-over from other donors' samples. The CDR3 protein is CASSPRSFAGELFF. In DNA form, the CDR3 reads TGTGCCAGCTCACCACGTAGTTTTGCCGGGGAGCTGTTTTTT.